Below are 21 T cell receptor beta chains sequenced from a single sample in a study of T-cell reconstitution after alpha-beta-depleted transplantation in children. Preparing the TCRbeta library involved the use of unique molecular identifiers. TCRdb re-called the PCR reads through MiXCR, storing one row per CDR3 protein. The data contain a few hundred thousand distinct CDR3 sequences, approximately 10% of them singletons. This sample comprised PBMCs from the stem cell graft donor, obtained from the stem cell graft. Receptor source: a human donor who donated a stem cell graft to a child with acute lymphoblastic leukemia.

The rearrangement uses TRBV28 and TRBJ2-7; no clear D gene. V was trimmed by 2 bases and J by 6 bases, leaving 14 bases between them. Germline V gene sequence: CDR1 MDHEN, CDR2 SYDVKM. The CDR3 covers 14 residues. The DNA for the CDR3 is TGTGCCAGCAGTTTACCCCCCTGGAGCTCCGAGCAGTACTTC. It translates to CASSLPPWSSEQYF.

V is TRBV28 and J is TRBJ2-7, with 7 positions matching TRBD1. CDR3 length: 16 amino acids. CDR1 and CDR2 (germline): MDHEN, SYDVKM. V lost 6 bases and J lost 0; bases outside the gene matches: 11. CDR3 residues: CASRDAPGQSSYEQYF. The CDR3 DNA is TGTGCCAGCAGAGACGCCCCGGGACAGAGCTCCTACGAGCAGTACTTC.

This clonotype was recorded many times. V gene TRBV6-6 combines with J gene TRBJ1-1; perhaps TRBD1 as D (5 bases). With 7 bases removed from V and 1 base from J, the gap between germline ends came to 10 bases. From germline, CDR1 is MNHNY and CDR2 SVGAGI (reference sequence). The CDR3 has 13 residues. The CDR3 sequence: CASKGFSNTEAFF. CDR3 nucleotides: TGTGCCAGCAAGGGGTTTTCGAACACTGAAGCTTTCTTT.

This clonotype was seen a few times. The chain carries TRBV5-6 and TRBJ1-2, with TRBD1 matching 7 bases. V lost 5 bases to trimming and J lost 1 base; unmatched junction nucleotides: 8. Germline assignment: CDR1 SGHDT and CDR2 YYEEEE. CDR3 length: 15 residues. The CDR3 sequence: CASSRKQGYNYGYTF. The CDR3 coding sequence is TGTGCCAGCAGTCGAAAACAGGGGTATAACTATGGCTACACCTTC.

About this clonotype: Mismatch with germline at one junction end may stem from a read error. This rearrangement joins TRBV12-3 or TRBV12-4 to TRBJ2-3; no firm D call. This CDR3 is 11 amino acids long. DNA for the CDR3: TGTGTCAGCAGTTCGGCCGCTACGCAGTATTTT. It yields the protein CVSSSAATQYF.

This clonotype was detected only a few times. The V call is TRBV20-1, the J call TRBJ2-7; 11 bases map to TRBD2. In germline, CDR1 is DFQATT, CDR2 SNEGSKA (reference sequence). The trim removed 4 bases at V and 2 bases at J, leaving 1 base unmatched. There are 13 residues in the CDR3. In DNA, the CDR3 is TGCAGTGCTATACTAGCGGGGGCCTACGAGCAGTACTTC. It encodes CSAILAGAYEQYF.

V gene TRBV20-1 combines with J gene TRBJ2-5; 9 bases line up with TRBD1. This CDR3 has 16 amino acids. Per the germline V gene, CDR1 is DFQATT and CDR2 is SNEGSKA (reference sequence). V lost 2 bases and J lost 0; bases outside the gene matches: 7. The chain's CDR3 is CSARLRDRVYQETQYF. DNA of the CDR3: TGCAGTGCTAGACTCCGGGACAGGGTCTACCAAGAGACCCAGTACTTC.

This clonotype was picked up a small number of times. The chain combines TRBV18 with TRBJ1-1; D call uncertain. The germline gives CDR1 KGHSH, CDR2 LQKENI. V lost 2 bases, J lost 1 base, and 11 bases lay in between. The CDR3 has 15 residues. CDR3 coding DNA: TGTGCCAGCTCACCAAACCAGTTAGCGAACACTGAAGCTTTCTTT. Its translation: CASSPNQLANTEAFF. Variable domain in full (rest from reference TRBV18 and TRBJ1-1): NAGVMQNPRHLVRRRGQEARLRCSPMKGHSHVYWYRQLPEEGLKFMVYLQKENIIDESGMPKERFSAEFPKEGPSILRIQQVVRGDSAAYFCASSPNQLANTEAFFGQGTRLTVV.

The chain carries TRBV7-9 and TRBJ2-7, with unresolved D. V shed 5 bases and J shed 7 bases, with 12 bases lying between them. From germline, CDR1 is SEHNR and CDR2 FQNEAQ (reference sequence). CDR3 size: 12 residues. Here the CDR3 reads CASSTGSMEQYF. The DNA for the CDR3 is TGTGCCAGCAGCACCGGTAGCATGGAGCAGTACTTC. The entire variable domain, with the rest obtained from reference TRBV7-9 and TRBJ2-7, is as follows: DTGVSQNPRHKITKRGQNVTFRCDPISEHNRLYWYRQTLGQGPEFLTYFQNEAQLEKSRLLSDRFSAERPKGSFSTLEIQRTEQGDSAMYLCASSTGSMEQYFGPGTRLTVT.

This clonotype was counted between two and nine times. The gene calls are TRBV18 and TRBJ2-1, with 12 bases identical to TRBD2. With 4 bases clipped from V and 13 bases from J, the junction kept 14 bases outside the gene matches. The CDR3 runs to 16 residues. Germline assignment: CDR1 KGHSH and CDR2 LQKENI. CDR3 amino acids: CASSHPLTSGRPQQFF. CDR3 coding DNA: TGTGCCAGCTCACACCCCCTGACTAGCGGGAGACCCCAACAGTTCTTC.

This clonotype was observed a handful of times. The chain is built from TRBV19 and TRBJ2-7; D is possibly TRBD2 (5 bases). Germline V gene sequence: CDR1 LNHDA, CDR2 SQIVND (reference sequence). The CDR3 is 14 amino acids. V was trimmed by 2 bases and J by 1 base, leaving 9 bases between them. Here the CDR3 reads CASSISGRSYEQYF. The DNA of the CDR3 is TGTGCCAGTAGTATAAGCGGCAGGTCCTACGAGCAGTACTTC.

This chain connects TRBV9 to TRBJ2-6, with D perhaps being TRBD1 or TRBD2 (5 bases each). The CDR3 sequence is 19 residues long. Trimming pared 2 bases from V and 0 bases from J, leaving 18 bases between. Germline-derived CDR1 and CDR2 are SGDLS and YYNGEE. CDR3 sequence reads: CASSVSSGTESSGANVLTF. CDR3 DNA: TGTGCCAGCAGCGTCTCCTCCGGGACCGAAAGCTCTGGGGCCAACGTCCTGACTTTC.

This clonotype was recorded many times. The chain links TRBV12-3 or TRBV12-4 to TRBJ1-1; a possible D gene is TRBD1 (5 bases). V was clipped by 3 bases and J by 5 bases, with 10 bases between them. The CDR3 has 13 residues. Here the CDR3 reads CASSFGGGTEAFF. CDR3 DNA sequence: TGTGCCAGCAGTTTTGGGGGGGGAACTGAAGCTTTCTTT.

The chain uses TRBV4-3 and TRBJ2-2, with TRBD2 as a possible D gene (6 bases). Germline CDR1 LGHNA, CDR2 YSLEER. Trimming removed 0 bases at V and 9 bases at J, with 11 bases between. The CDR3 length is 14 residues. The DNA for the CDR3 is TGCGCCAGCAGCCAAGAAGAGGCGGGGTGGGAGCTGTTTTTT. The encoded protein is CASSQEEAGWELFF.

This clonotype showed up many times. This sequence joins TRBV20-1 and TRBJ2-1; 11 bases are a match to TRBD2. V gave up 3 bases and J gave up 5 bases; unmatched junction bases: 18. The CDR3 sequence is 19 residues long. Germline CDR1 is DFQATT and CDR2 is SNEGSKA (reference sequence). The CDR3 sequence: CSARGATGAGTSGNNEQFF. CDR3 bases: TGCAGTGCTAGGGGAGCGACAGGGGCGGGGACTAGCGGTAACAATGAGCAGTTCTTC.

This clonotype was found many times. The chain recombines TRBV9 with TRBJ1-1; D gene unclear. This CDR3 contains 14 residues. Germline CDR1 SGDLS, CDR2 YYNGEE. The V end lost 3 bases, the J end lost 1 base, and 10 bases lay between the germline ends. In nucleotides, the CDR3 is TGTGCCAGCAGCGCCGGACGGTCGAACACTGAAGCTTTCTTT. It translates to CASSAGRSNTEAFF.

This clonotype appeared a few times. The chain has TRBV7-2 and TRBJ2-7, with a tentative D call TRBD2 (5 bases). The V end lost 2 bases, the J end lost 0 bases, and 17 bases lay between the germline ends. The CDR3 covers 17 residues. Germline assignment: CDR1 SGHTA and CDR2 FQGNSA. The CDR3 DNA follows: TGTGCCAGCAGCTTACCACTGAGCGGTCCGAGCTCCTACGAGCAGTACTTC. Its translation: CASSLPLSGPSSYEQYF.

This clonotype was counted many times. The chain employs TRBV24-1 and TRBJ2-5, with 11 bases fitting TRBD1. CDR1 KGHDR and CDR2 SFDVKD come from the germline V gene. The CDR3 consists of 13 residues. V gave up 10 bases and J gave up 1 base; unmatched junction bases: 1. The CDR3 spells CATGTGGQETQYF. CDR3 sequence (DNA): TGTGCCACGGGGACAGGGGGCCAAGAGACCCAGTACTTC.

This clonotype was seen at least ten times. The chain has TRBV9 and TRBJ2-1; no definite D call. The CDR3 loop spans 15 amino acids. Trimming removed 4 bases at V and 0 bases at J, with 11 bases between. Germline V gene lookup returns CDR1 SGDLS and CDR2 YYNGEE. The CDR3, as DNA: TGTGCCAGCAGCCCCTCCATGAGCTCCTACAATGAGCAGTTCTTC. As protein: CASSPSMSSYNEQFF.

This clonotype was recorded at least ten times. CDR3 sequence (DNA): TGTGCCAGCAGCTTGGCGGAGGCTGGGCCTCTCTCTGGGGCCAACGTCCTGACTTTC. Protein product: CASSLAEAGPLSGANVLTF. The chain recombines TRBV5-6 with TRBJ2-6; the D gene is possibly TRBD2 (5 bases). The germline gives CDR1 SGHDT, CDR2 YYEEEE. The V end lost 0 bases, the J end lost 0 bases, and 16 bases lay between the germline ends. The CDR3 totals 19 residues.

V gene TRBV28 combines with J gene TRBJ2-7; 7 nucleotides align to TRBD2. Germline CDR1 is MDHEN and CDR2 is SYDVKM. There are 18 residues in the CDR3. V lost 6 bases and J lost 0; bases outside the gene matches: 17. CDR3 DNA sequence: TGTGCCAGCAGCTCAATTATAGCGGGCCCGGTGACCTCCTACGAGCAGTACTTC. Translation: CASSSIIAGPVTSYEQYF. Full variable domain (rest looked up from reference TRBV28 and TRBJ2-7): DVKVTQSSRYLVKRTGEKVFLECVQDMDHENMFWYRQDPGLGLRLIYFSYDVKMKEKGDIPEGYSVSREKKERFSLILESASTNQTSMYLCASSSIIAGPVTSYEQYFGPGTRLTVT.